Below, 21 T cell receptor beta chains from the same sample are listed, as sequenced in a study of T cell repertoires in cytomegalovirus infection. TCRdb independently ran MiXCR on the reads; one entry per CDR3 protein. The sample includes nearly 450,000 distinct CDR3 sequences, 30% to 40% seen only once; the top ten take roughly 13%. Sequenced material: PBMCs. These receptors all come from a human donor in good health (CMV status not recorded). Some clones in this sample may be carry-over from other donors' samples.

This clonotype occurred a few times. V gene TRBV25-1 combines with J gene TRBJ2-3; weak D call: TRBD1 (5 bases). V was pared by 3 bases and J by 8 bases, with 12 bases between. The CDR3 contains 13 residues. CDR1 and CDR2 from the germline V gene are MGHDK and SYGVNS. CDR3 nucleotides: TGTGCCAGCAGTGATCCAGGGTCAAGTACGCAGTATTTT. Protein product: CASSDPGSSTQYF.

The chain carries TRBV15 and TRBJ1-2, with D possibly TRBD1 on 6 matching bases. This CDR3 region has 14 residues. Germline CDR1 LNHNV, CDR2 YYDKDF (reference sequence). Trimming cost V 3 bases and J 8 bases, with 16 bases left between them. The CDR3 region has the DNA TGTGCCACCAGCAGCGAAAGGGGGGTTCGAGGCTACACCTTC. Amino acids: CATSSERGVRGYTF.

The genes are TRBV30 and TRBJ1-6; D is unclear. V was pared by 1 base and J by 7 bases, with 8 bases between. The CDR3 spans 13 residues. Germline V gene lookup returns CDR1 GTSNPN and CDR2 SVGIG (reference sequence). This CDR3 reads CAWSETRNSPLHF. In nucleotides, the CDR3 is TGTGCCTGGAGTGAAACACGAAATTCACCCCTCCACTTT.

V is TRBV20-1 and J is TRBJ1-1; D may be TRBD1 (5 bases). The germline gives CDR1 DFQATT, CDR2 SNEGSKA (reference sequence). This CDR3 is built from 13 residues. V was cut by 2 bases and J by 0 bases, with 7 bases left in between. CDR3 sequence reads: CSARRQLNTEAFF. Here the CDR3 DNA reads TGCAGTGCTAGACGACAGTTGAACACTGAAGCTTTCTTT.

The rearrangement links TRBV14 to TRBJ2-7; 7 bases agree with TRBD2. Germline-derived CDR1 and CDR2 are SGHDN and FVKESK. The V segment lost 2 bases and the J segment 1 base; nucleotides outside the gene matches: 5. The CDR3 loop spans 15 amino acids. CDR3 sequence (DNA): TGTGCCAGCAGCCAATATAGCGGGCCTTCCTACGAGCAGTACTTC. It specifies CASSQYSGPSYEQYF.

The V and J genes are TRBV7-6 and TRBJ2-1; D call uncertain. With 5 bases removed from V and 8 bases from J, the gap between germline ends came to 13 bases. The CDR3 has 13 amino acids. Germline-derived CDR1 and CDR2 are SGHVS and FNYEAQ. CDR3 in DNA: TGTGCCAGCAGCGTATACGGTTCTGATGAGCAGTTCTTC. It encodes CASSVYGSDEQFF.

This clonotype has at least ten counts. The J gene is TRBJ1-1, the V gene TRBV7-6, with TRBD1 as a possible D gene (6 bases). The ends were cut back, 3 bases at V and 1 base at J, with 15 bases in the middle. The CDR3 has 16 amino acids. CDR1 SGHVS and CDR2 FNYEAQ come from the germline V gene. The CDR3 nucleotides are TGTGCCAGCAGCTTTACCCAGGACAGCCCGAACACTGAAGCTTTCTTT. Protein product: CASSFTQDSPNTEAFF. Using reference TRBV7-6 and TRBJ1-1 for the parts outside the CDR3, the full variable domain is GAGVSQSPRYKVTKRGQDVALRCDPISGHVSLYWYRQALGQGPEFLTYFNYEAQQDKSGLPNDRFSAERPEGSISTLTIQRTEQRDSAMYRCASSFTQDSPNTEAFFGQGTRLTVV.

This clonotype has a count of ten or more. The gene calls are TRBV7-2 and TRBJ2-5; D is uncertain. Germline-derived CDR1 and CDR2 are SGHTA and FQGNSA. V dropped 1 base and J dropped 4 bases, with 10 bases sitting between them. This CDR3 has 14 residues. CDR3 sequence (DNA): TGTGCCAGCAGCTTAGATGGTCCGGGAGAGACCCAGTACTTC. Translating gives CASSLDGPGETQYF.

The rearrangement joins TRBV3-1 to TRBJ1-2; maybe TRBD1 (5 bases). The CDR3 contains 17 residues. Trimming removed 0 bases at V and 0 bases at J, with 14 bases between. The germline V gene has CDR1 LGHDT and CDR2 YNNKEL (reference sequence). As DNA, the CDR3 is TGTGCCAGCAGCCAAGAGGGGCATGCAGGAGCTAACTATGGCTACACCTTC. Its translation: CASSQEGHAGANYGYTF.

Ten or more counts support this clonotype. This chain uses TRBV7-2 with TRBJ2-5, with a weak D call TRBD1 (6 bases). Germline lookup yields CDR1 SGHTA and CDR2 FQGNSA. Trimming removed 1 base at V and 5 bases at J, with 14 bases between. CDR3 size: 15 residues. The CDR3 coding sequence is TGTGCCAGCAGCTTAGTGGGGGCGCCGAGTGAGACCCAGTACTTC. Its translation: CASSLVGAPSETQYF.

This clonotype was counted a few times. A single base separates this from a much larger clone, so it may be a read error. CDR3 sequence (DNA): TGTCCCAGCAGCTCCAACAGGGCGTACGAGCAGTACTTC. Residues: CPSSSNRAYEQYF. The chain employs TRBV7-2 and TRBJ2-7; D possibly corresponds to TRBD1 (6 bases). The CDR3 contains 13 residues. Germline V lookup: CDR1 SGHTA, CDR2 FQGNSA.

Here the CDR3 DNA reads TGTGCCAGTAGTGAATTTGGCCACCCGAACACTGAAGCTTTCTTT. Translating it yields CASSEFGHPNTEAFF. V is TRBV19 and J is TRBJ1-1; D is unresolved. V was clipped by 5 bases and J by 1 base, with 14 bases between them. The CDR3 spans 15 residues. The germline V gene has CDR1 LNHDA and CDR2 SQIVND (reference sequence). The variable domain in full, completed from reference TRBV19 and TRBJ1-1, reads DGGITQSPKYLFRKEGQNVTLSCEQNLNHDAMYWYRQDPGQGLRLIYYSQIVNDFQKGDIAEGYSVSREKKESFPLTVTSAQKNPTAFYLCASSEFGHPNTEAFFGQGTRLTVV.

This clonotype occurred many times. The chain uses TRBV6-2 or TRBV6-3 and TRBJ1-5, with 7 bases matching TRBD1. Losses at the gene ends were 4 bases for V and 6 bases for J; bases not matched to a gene: 6. CDR3 size: 14 residues. The V gene's germline CDR1 is MNHEY and CDR2 SVGEGT. This CDR3 reads CASSLGGLGQPQHF. The CDR3 DNA sequence: TGTGCCAGCAGTTTAGGGGGCTTGGGTCAGCCCCAGCATTTT.

Only a few counts were recorded for this clonotype. This chain connects TRBV18 to TRBJ2-3; no clear D gene. The CDR3 consists of 16 residues. The V gene lost 6 bases and the J gene lost 0 bases, with 16 bases spanning the gap. CDR1 and CDR2 (germline): KGHSH, LQKENI. The CDR3 DNA is TGTGCCAGCTCCACATTAGCAGAATCTAGCACAGATACGCAGTATTTT. It is translated as CASSTLAESSTDTQYF.

As regards this clonotype: Without the conserved terminal phenylalanine or tryptophan, this CDR3 likely stems from a read error. V usage is TRBV7-2 and J usage is TRBJ2-3, with 13 nucleotides matching TRBD2. CDR3 length: 18 residues. Per germline, CDR1 SGHTA and CDR2 FQGNSA. For the CDR3, the DNA is TGTGCCAGCAGCTTAGTACTAGCGGGGGGGCCTAGCACAGATACTCAGTATTTG. Protein product: CASSLVLAGGPSTDTQYL.

The V gene is TRBV19, the J gene TRBJ1-1; D ambiguous. This CDR3 contains 10 residues. Germline V gene data show CDR1 as LNHDA and CDR2 as SQIVND (reference sequence). Trimming took 9 bases from V and 8 from J, leaving 10 bases between them. The DNA of the CDR3 is TGTGCCAGCTTAAGTACAGAAGCTTTCTTT. It specifies CASLSTEAFF.

The chain joins TRBV6-1 to TRBJ1-1, with D uncertain. The germline V gene has CDR1 MNHNS and CDR2 SASEGT. The V and J ends lost 7 bases and 5 bases respectively, with 5 bases between them. The CDR3 is made up of 10 amino acids. In DNA form, the CDR3 reads TGTGCCAGCACGGCGACTGAAGCTTTCTTT. Its protein is CASTATEAFF.

This clonotype was counted ten times or more. The chain links TRBV11-2 to TRBJ2-1; 10 nucleotides match TRBD2. The junction had 1 base not matched to a gene; V was cut back by 6 bases and J by 2 bases. The CDR3 consists of 14 residues. Germline lookup yields CDR1 SGHAT and CDR2 FQNNGV. The CDR3: CASRLAGAYNEQFF. DNA for the CDR3: TGTGCCAGCAGGCTAGCGGGGGCCTACAATGAGCAGTTCTTC. The whole variable domain, remainder taken from reference TRBV11-2 and TRBJ2-1, is EAGVAQSPRYKIIEKRQSVAFWCNPISGHATLYWYQQILGQGPKLLIQFQNNGVVDDSQLPKDRFSAERLKGVDSTLKIQPAKLEDSAVYLCASRLAGAYNEQFFGPGTRLTVL.

This chain connects TRBV10-3 to TRBJ2-5; tentatively, D is TRBD2 (7 bases). The CDR3 is 16 residues long. Germline loops: CDR1 ENHRY, CDR2 SYGVKD. Trimming cost V 4 bases and J 4 bases, with 19 bases left between them. CDR3 bases: TGTGCCATCAGTGCCGGGGAGGGGGGCATGGCAGAGACCCAGTACTTC. Translating gives CAISAGEGGMAETQYF.

A note on this clonotype: Since no conserved phenylalanine or tryptophan closes the CDR3, a read error is the likely cause. The genes are TRBV11-2 and TRBJ2-1, with 10 bases fitting TRBD2. The germline gives CDR1 SGHAT, CDR2 FQNNGV. This CDR3 spans 13 amino acids. V shed 6 bases, J shed 10 bases, and the junction held 6 bases outside the gene matches. The CDR3 loop reads CASRAGGRKEQFC. As DNA, the CDR3 is TGTGCCAGCAGAGCGGGGGGGCGTAAAGAGCAGTTCTGC.

This clonotype was picked up a small number of times. The genes are TRBV20-1 and TRBJ2-1, with 7 bases aligning to TRBD1. Germline V gives CDR1 DFQATT, CDR2 SNEGSKA (reference sequence). V shed 3 bases, J shed 0 bases, and the junction held 5 bases outside the gene matches. This CDR3 spans 15 amino acids. The CDR3 sequence is CSARAGGRSYNEQFF. The CDR3 DNA is TGCAGTGCTAGGGCAGGGGGTCGCTCCTACAATGAGCAGTTCTTC.